Below are 17 T cell receptor beta chains sequenced from a single sample in a study of CD8+CD57+ T cells in acquired aplastic anemia. Template material for TCR beta VDJ and CDR3 profiling consisted of genomic DNA. TCRdb reanalysed the reads using MiXCR and keeps one entry per CDR3 protein. The sample yields about 180,000 distinct CDR3 sequences, approximately 48% seen once. Flow cytometry had shown expanded CD8+CD57+ cells in the patients chosen for sequencing. The sample was sorted CD4+, CD8+, or CD8+CD57+ T cells (not recorded which) from PBMCs. The receptors here all came from a human donor with aplastic anemia.

The chain uses TRBV24-1 and TRBJ1-1; a weak D match, TRBD1 (6 bases). CDR3 length: 14 residues. Per the germline V gene, CDR1 is KGHDR and CDR2 is SFDVKD. Trimming took off 5 bases at V and 4 bases at J, with 13 bases between the two ends. CDR3 sequence: CATSGGGGVTEAFF. CDR3 bases: TGTGCCACCAGTGGTGGGGGCGGTGTCACTGAAGCTTTCTTT.

The chain joins TRBV11-2 to TRBJ2-5; tentatively, D is TRBD1 (5 bases). Trimming took 0 bases from V and 0 from J, leaving 8 bases between them. The CDR3 length is 15 residues. The germline CDR1 and CDR2 sequences are SGHAT and FQNNGV. The CDR3, as DNA: TGTGCCAGCAGCTTAGATCCAGGGAACCAAGAGACCCAGTACTTC. Translation gives CASSLDPGNQETQYF.

The chain joins TRBV2 to TRBJ2-7; 15 bases map to TRBD2. CDR1 is SNHLY, CDR2 FYNNEI, per germline. The trim removed 5 bases at V and 2 bases at J, leaving 10 bases unmatched. The CDR3 contains 18 residues. CDR3 DNA: TGTGCCAGCAGTTTGGGACTAGCGGGGGGCGGTTTAACCTACGAGCAGTACTTC. It translates to CASSLGLAGGGLTYEQYF. Filled out from reference TRBV2 and TRBJ2-7, the complete variable domain reads EPEVTQTPSHQVTQMGQEVILRCVPISNHLYFYWYRQILGQKVEFLVSFYNNEISEKSEIFDDQFSVERPDGSNFTLKIRSTKLEDSAMYFCASSLGLAGGGLTYEQYFGPGTRLTVT.

This clonotype was observed at least ten times. V gene TRBV13 combines with J gene TRBJ2-3; D is ambiguous. The CDR3 is made up of 16 amino acids. Trimming pared 0 bases from V and 6 bases from J, leaving 16 bases between. Per germline, CDR1 PRHDT and CDR2 FYEKMQ (reference sequence). The DNA of the CDR3 is TGTGCCAGCAGCTTAGGGGGAAAAAGGCCGCCGGATACGCAGTATTTT. It encodes CASSLGGKRPPDTQYF.

This clonotype came up a few times. This chain links TRBV6-4 with TRBJ2-5, with 12 bases aligning to TRBD2. V was pared by 3 bases and J by 2 bases, with 1 base of the junction left unmatched. CDR3 size: 15 residues. Germline V gene lookup returns CDR1 MRHNA and CDR2 SNTAGT. The CDR3 region is CASSETSGGQETQYF. The CDR3 bases are TGTGCCAGCAGTGAAACTAGCGGGGGGCAAGAGACCCAGTACTTC.

This clonotype was counted at least ten times. The rearrangement links TRBV20-1 to TRBJ2-3; D is perhaps TRBD1 or TRBD2 (7 bases each). This CDR3 has 14 amino acids. The V and J ends lost 0 bases and 7 bases respectively, with 14 bases between them. Per the germline V gene, CDR1 is DFQATT and CDR2 is SNEGSKA (reference sequence). CDR3 in amino acids: CSARDQGGGNTQYF. The CDR3 DNA is TGCAGTGCTAGAGACCAGGGGGGGGGCAATACGCAGTATTTT.

At least ten counts were recorded for this clonotype. This chain links TRBV5-1 with TRBJ1-1; TRBD1 is a possible D gene (6 bases). The V end was cut by 4 bases, the J end by 2 bases, with 12 bases between. Germline CDR1 and CDR2: SGHRS and YFSETQ. The CDR3 spans 14 residues. CDR3 loop: CASSTWTANTEAFF. DNA for the CDR3: TGCGCCAGCAGCACATGGACAGCAAACACTGAAGCTTTCTTT.

This clonotype turned up a few times. The rearrangement links TRBV10-2 to TRBJ1-6; 7 bases agree with TRBD1. V was pared by 6 bases and J by 8 bases, with 4 bases of the junction left unmatched. The CDR3 covers 13 residues. Germline V gene data show CDR1 as WSHSY and CDR2 as SAAADI. The CDR3 sequence: CASRRQGDSPLHF. CDR3 DNA sequence: TGCGCCAGCAGGCGACAGGGCGATTCACCCCTCCACTTT.

This clonotype has a count of ten or more. This rearrangement joins TRBV19 to TRBJ2-2, with D perhaps being TRBD1 or TRBD2 (6 bases each). Deletions cut 3 bases from V and 7 bases from J, with 12 bases between. The CDR3 is 14 residues long. Germline V CDR1 and CDR2: LNHDA, SQIVND (reference sequence). The CDR3 protein is CASSMSGAGGELFF. In DNA form, the CDR3 reads TGTGCCAGTAGTATGTCGGGGGCCGGCGGGGAGCTGTTTTTT.

This sequence joins TRBV20-1 and TRBJ1-1, with 8 bases fitting TRBD1. The CDR3 runs 14 residues. CDR1 and CDR2 from the germline V gene are DFQATT and SNEGSKA (reference sequence). The trim removed 0 bases at V and 7 bases at J, leaving 7 bases unmatched. The CDR3 reads CSARDLGQGNEAFF. CDR3 DNA sequence: TGCAGTGCTAGAGATCTAGGACAGGGAAATGAAGCTTTCTTT.

The sample holds many counts of this clonotype. CDR3 in amino acids: CASSHATGTGETQYF. The CDR3 DNA sequence: TGTGCCAGCAGCCACGCGACAGGGACGGGGGAGACCCAGTACTTC. The V gene is TRBV3-1, the J gene TRBJ2-5; 7 nucleotides match TRBD1. J lost 5 bases, V lost 3 bases, and 9 bases had no gene match. The CDR3 is 15 amino acids. Germline CDR1 and CDR2: LGHDT and YNNKEL (reference sequence).

The rearrangement joins TRBV15 to TRBJ1-2, with D possibly being TRBD1 (6 bases). V was trimmed by 3 bases and J by 1 base, leaving 24 bases between them. CDR3 length equals 19 residues. Germline CDR1 LNHNV, CDR2 YYDKDF (reference sequence). CDR3 region: CATSSSFTGTQVDNYGYTF. The CDR3 DNA sequence: TGTGCCACCAGCAGCTCATTCACAGGGACCCAGGTTGATAACTATGGCTACACCTTC.

The chain uses TRBV6-6 and TRBJ2-7; no clear D gene. There are 11 residues in the CDR3. Per germline, CDR1 MNHNY and CDR2 SVGAGI (reference sequence). Deletions cut 2 bases from V and 6 bases from J, with 5 bases between. CDR3 protein: CASSYSIEQYF. The DNA of the CDR3 is TGTGCCAGCAGTTACAGTATCGAGCAGTACTTC.

The chain is built from TRBV20-1 and TRBJ2-7; TRBD2 matches 7 bases. CDR3 size: 15 residues. V gave up 0 bases and J gave up 5 bases; unmatched junction bases: 10. Germline V gene lookup returns CDR1 DFQATT and CDR2 SNEGSKA (reference sequence). The DNA of the CDR3 is TGCAGTGCTAGAGATGGGAGGGCAGGAGTCCACGAGCAGTACTTC. Its translation: CSARDGRAGVHEQYF.

This rearrangement joins TRBV7-2 to TRBJ2-7; no clear D. Germline CDR1 is SGHTA and CDR2 is FQGNSA. Trimming pared 5 bases from V and 2 bases from J, leaving 10 bases between. This CDR3 has 13 residues. CDR3 protein: CASSRVSTYEQYF. The DNA of the CDR3 is TGTGCCAGCAGCCGAGTCTCGACCTACGAGCAGTACTTC.

This clonotype was seen ten or more times. V is TRBV20-1 and J is TRBJ2-4, with D tentatively TRBD1 or TRBD2 (5 bases each). Germline CDR1 is DFQATT and CDR2 is SNEGSKA (reference sequence). The CDR3 runs 15 residues. V shed 3 bases and J shed 3 bases, with 15 bases lying between them. The CDR3 sequence is CSASWGSGGKNIQYF. The CDR3 DNA is TGCAGTGCTAGTTGGGGCTCCGGAGGCAAAAACATTCAGTACTTC.

This clonotype was seen only a few times. The chain links TRBV12-3 or TRBV12-4 to TRBJ2-4, with D possibly TRBD1 on 5 matching bases. There are 15 residues in the CDR3. Trimming removed 8 bases from V and 1 base from J, with 15 bases in between. The CDR3 DNA sequence: TGTGCCAGCGAATTTAACAGGTGGGCCAAAAACATTCAGTACTTC. The encoded protein is CASEFNRWAKNIQYF.